Listed below are T cell receptor beta chains from one sample, sequenced in a study of vaccination effects on CD4 cells after COVID-19. Which antigens these TCRs recognize remains unknown. The method was immunoSEQ multiplex PCR; TCRdb's version includes in-frame clones alone and lacks a portion of them. This sample has under 30,000 clones; roughly three quarters occur once, and the top ten carry about a tenth. The specimen comprised CD4+ T cells from PBMCs cultured with HCoV-NL63 spike peptides, sampled before COVID-19 vaccination. These receptors were obtained from a human donor who received a COVID-19 vaccine. CDR3s include the opening cysteine and the closing phenylalanine or tryptophan. The order of the fields is clone size, V gene, J gene, D gene, CDR3 protein, CDR3 DNA. A D gene is named only where the DNA matches it firmly. A row's size may be missing; if present it is once, few, many or a size class.

-	TRBV6-2/TRBV6-3	TRBJ2-5	TRBD2	CASSYPRGEKETQYF	TGTGCCAGCAGTTACCCGCGGGGGGAAAAAGAGACCCAGTACTTC
-	TRBV7-9	TRBJ2-7	TRBD1	CASSSQGNEQYF	TGTGCCAGCAGCTCACAGGGGAACGAGCAGTACTTC
-	TRBV5-6	TRBJ2-5	-	CASSFAGQETQYF	TGTGCCAGCAGCTTTGCGGGCCAAGAGACCCAGTACTTC
few	TRBV27	TRBJ1-4	TRBD1	CASRLSGTAANEKLFF	TGTGCCAGCAGATTATCAGGGACAGCAGCTAATGAAAAACTGTTTTTT
-	TRBV19	TRBJ2-7	-	CASSIKARFEQYF	TGTGCCAGTAGTATTAAGGCCCGATTCGAGCAGTACTTC
-	TRBV4-1	TRBJ2-2	-	CASSRLRTRQLNTGELFF	TGCGCCAGCAGCCGCCTAAGAACGAGACAGCTTAACACCGGGGAGCTGTTTTTT
once	TRBV11-1	TRBJ2-4	-	CASSLAGMGKNIQYF	TGTGCCAGCAGCTTAGCGGGGATGGGGAAAAACATTCAGTACTTC
-	TRBV5-1	TRBJ1-1	TRBD1	CASSFNAGGAVTEAFF	TGCGCCAGCAGCTTCAATGCAGGGGGCGCGGTCACTGAAGCTTTCTTT
-	TRBV3-1/TRBV3-2	TRBJ1-2	-	CASSQDEGMLYGYTF	TGTGCCAGCAGCCAAGACGAGGGGATGCTCTATGGCTACACCTTC
-	TRBV18	TRBJ1-2	TRBD1	CASSPQRDRGYTF	TGTGCCAGCTCTCCTCAACGGGACAGGGGCTACACCTTC
-	TRBV27	TRBJ1-1	-	CASSFSVSNTEAFF	TGTGCCAGCAGTTTTTCGGTCTCGAACACTGAAGCTTTCTTT
few	TRBV6-4	TRBJ2-1	-	CASSPQGRSYNEQFF	TGTGCCAGCAGCCCCCAGGGTAGGTCCTACAATGAGCAGTTCTTC
few	TRBV6-2/TRBV6-3	TRBJ1-5	-	CASSQGANQPQHF	TGTGCCAGCAGTCAAGGGGCCAATCAGCCCCAGCATTTT
-	TRBV7-8	TRBJ2-5	TRBD1	CASRRLLGQSYGETQYF	TGTGCCAGCAGAAGGCTTTTGGGACAGTCGTACGGGGAGACCCAGTACTTC
few	TRBV2	TRBJ1-2	-	CASSDYRAHGYTF	TGTGCCAGCAGTGATTACAGGGCGCATGGCTACACCTTC
-	TRBV2	TRBJ2-1	TRBD2	CASRGLAGRSNRPNEQFF	TGTGCCAGCAGGGGACTAGCGGGGCGCTCAAACCGGCCAAATGAGCAGTTCTTC
few	TRBV7-9	TRBJ1-6	TRBD1	CASSLKGAGNSPLHF	TGTGCCAGCAGCTTAAAGGGGGCGGGTAATTCACCCCTCCACTTT
-	TRBV7-9	TRBJ2-5	TRBD1	CASSLGQGAETQYF	TGTGCCAGCAGTCTAGGACAGGGGGCAGAGACCCAGTACTTC
-	TRBV4-1	TRBJ1-4	-	CASSVYGEKLFF	TGCGCCAGTAGCGTTTATGGCGAAAAACTGTTTTTT
large	TRBV2	TRBJ1-3	-	CASTSGGPGNTIYF	TGTGCCAGCACCAGTGGGGGGCCTGGAAACACCATATATTTT
medium-sized	TRBV5-4	TRBJ1-4	TRBD1	CASSSTGDSGKLFF	TGTGCCAGCAGCTCCACAGGGGATAGCGGAAAACTGTTTTTT
-	TRBV10-1	TRBJ2-7	TRBD2	CASSEPLVRRTSGTYEQYF	TGCGCCAGCAGTGAGCCGTTGGTTCGTCGGACTAGCGGGACCTACGAGCAGTACTTC
-	TRBV5-4	TRBJ1-1	-	CASSLARGEAFF	TGTGCCAGCAGCTTGGCCCGAGGGGAAGCTTTCTTT
few	TRBV10-3	TRBJ2-1	-	CAISEMVLDLSYNEQFF	TGTGCCATCAGTGAGATGGTTCTAGACCTATCCTACAATGAGCAGTTCTTC
-	TRBV24-1	TRBJ2-1	TRBD1	CATSDPKSTGGKGEQFF	TGTGCCACCAGTGATCCCAAGTCGACAGGGGGCAAGGGTGAGCAGTTCTTC
-	TRBV19	TRBJ1-4	TRBD1	CASTLNYRGGEKLFF	TGTGCCAGTACACTTAATTACAGGGGAGGGGAAAAACTGTTTTTT
-	TRBV27	TRBJ2-6	-	CASSLFVSSGANVLTF	TGTGCCAGCAGTTTATTCGTGAGCTCTGGGGCCAACGTCCTGACTTTC
-	TRBV6-5	TRBJ2-1	TRBD2	CASRGSSGGLGEQFF	TGTGCCAGCAGGGGATCTAGCGGGGGGTTGGGTGAGCAGTTCTTC
-	TRBV3-1/TRBV3-2	TRBJ2-7	-	CASSQVNEQYF	TGTGCCAGCAGCCAAGTTAACGAGCAGTACTTC
-	TRBV19	TRBJ2-5	TRBD1	CASSIGRAGGIQTQYF	TGTGCCAGTAGTATAGGGCGGGCAGGGGGCATACAGACCCAGTACTTC
-	TRBV2	TRBJ1-1	TRBD1	CASRPLQGAGTEAFF	TGTGCCAGCAGACCCTTACAGGGGGCCGGCACTGAAGCTTTCTTT
once	TRBV3-1/TRBV3-2	TRBJ2-1	TRBD2	CASSQLAGAPNEQFF	TGTGCCAGCAGCCAGCTAGCGGGAGCCCCCAATGAGCAGTTCTTC
-	TRBV4-1	TRBJ1-3	-	CASSQGRGKSRGNTIYF	TGCGCCAGCAGCCAAGGGAGGGGGAAGTCGCGGGGAAACACCATATATTTT
-	TRBV3-1/TRBV3-2	TRBJ1-2	-	CASSQGRGYGYTF	TGTGCCAGCAGTCAAGGGAGGGGATATGGCTACACCTTC
few	TRBV5-6	TRBJ1-1	TRBD1	CASSEGQGGTEAFF	TGTGCCAGCAGCGAGGGACAGGGTGGGACTGAAGCTTTCTTT
-	TRBV6-1	TRBJ1-2	TRBD1	CASSEYLGFGTGGSNYGYTF	TGTGCCAGCAGTGAATACCTCGGGTTTGGGACAGGGGGCTCTAACTATGGCTACACCTTC
-	TRBV19	TRBJ2-1	TRBD1	CASSMGQASNEQFF	TGTGCCAGTAGTATGGGACAGGCTAGCAATGAGCAGTTCTTC
-	TRBV2	TRBJ2-3	TRBD2	CASSDEARGMDTQYF	TGTGCCAGCAGTGATGAGGCGCGGGGGATGGATACGCAGTATTTT
-	TRBV10-3	TRBJ1-1	-	CAISVTGNTEAFF	TGTGCCATCAGTGTAACGGGAAACACTGAAGCTTTCTTT
-	TRBV29-1	TRBJ1-5	-	CSKRVLHWGNQPQHF	TGCAGCAAAAGGGTCCTACACTGGGGGAATCAGCCCCAGCATTTT
-	TRBV25-1	TRBJ2-5	-	CASSDSNLGELGETQYF	TGTGCCAGCAGTGATTCCAACTTGGGCGAACTAGGGGAGACCCAGTACTTC
-	TRBV19	TRBJ2-2	-	CASSPLSPRELFF	TGTGCCAGTAGTCCCTTGTCCCCCAGGGAGCTGTTTTTT
-	TRBV6-2/TRBV6-3	TRBJ1-1	TRBD1	CASSFGTANTEAFF	TGTGCCAGCAGTTTCGGGACAGCGAACACTGAAGCTTTCTTT
-	TRBV7-9	TRBJ2-7	TRBD1	CASSSEDRVDYEQYF	TGTGCCAGCAGCTCGGAAGACAGGGTGGACTACGAGCAGTACTTC
-	TRBV9	TRBJ1-4	TRBD1	CASSAQGAGNEKLFF	TGTGCCAGCAGCGCACAGGGGGCTGGGAACGAAAAACTGTTTTTT
-	TRBV5-1	TRBJ1-6	TRBD1	CASSLTGYNSPLHF	TGCGCCAGCAGCCTGACAGGGTATAATTCACCCCTCCACTTT
-	TRBV19	TRBJ2-2	-	CASTRGVDTGELFF	TGTGCCAGTACGCGAGGGGTTGACACCGGGGAGCTGTTTTTT
-	TRBV11-1	TRBJ1-1	-	CASRVNTEAFF	TGTGCCAGCAGGGTGAACACTGAAGCTTTCTTT
-	TRBV29-1	TRBJ1-2	TRBD1	CSVGQDRGYGYTF	TGCAGCGTTGGACAAGACAGGGGCTATGGCTACACCTTC
few	TRBV29-1	TRBJ1-1	TRBD1	CSALPGQGVTEAFF	TGCAGCGCCCTTCCGGGACAGGGGGTCACTGAAGCTTTCTTT
-	TRBV7-2	TRBJ1-5	-	CASSLDQAQPQHF	TGTGCCAGCAGCTTAGATCAGGCTCAGCCCCAGCATTTT
-	TRBV7-9	TRBJ2-3	TRBD1	CASSSQGALDTQYF	TGTGCCAGCAGCTCACAGGGGGCCTTGGATACGCAGTATTTT
-	TRBV7-2	TRBJ2-5	TRBD2	CASSLRGAGGRETQYF	TGTGCCAGCAGTCTTAGAGGGGCGGGGGGGCGAGAGACCCAGTACTTC
-	TRBV14	TRBJ2-3	TRBD2	CASSHRLAEPSDTQYF	TGTGCCAGCAGCCATAGACTAGCGGAACCCTCGGATACGCAGTATTTT